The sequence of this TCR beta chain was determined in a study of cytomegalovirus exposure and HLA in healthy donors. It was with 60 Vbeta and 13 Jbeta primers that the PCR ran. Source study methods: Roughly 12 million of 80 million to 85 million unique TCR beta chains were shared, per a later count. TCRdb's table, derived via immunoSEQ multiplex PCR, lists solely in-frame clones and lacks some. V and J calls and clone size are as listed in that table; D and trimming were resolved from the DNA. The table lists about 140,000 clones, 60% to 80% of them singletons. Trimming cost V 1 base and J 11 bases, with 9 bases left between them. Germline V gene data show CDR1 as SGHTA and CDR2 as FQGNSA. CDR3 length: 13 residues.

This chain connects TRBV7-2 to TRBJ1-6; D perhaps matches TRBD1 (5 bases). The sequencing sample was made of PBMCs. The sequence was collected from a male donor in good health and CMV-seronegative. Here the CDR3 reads CASSLGSGTPLHF. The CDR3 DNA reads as TGTGCCAGCAGCTTAGGCTCAGGGACACCCCTCCACTTT.